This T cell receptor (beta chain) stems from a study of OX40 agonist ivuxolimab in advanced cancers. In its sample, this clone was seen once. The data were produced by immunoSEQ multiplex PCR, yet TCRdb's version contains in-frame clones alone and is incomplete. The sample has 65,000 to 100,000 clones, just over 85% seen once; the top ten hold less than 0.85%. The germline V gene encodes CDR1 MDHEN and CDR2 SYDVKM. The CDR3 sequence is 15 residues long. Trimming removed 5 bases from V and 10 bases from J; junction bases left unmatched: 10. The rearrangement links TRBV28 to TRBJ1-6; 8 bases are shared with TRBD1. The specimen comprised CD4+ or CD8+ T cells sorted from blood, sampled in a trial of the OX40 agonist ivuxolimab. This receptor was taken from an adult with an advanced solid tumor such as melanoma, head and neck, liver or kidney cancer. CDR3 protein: CASSQGARPGSPLHF. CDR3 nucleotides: TGTGCCAGCAGTCAGGGGGCCAGACCTGGATCACCCCTCCACTTT.